This T cell receptor beta chain was recorded in a study of blood T cells in healthy people across ages (dated by TCRdb to the mid-2010s). About the investigation overall: Template switching captured roughly one uniquely barcoded TCR beta cDNA molecule per two T cells in model experiments. The study measured age-related changes in TCR beta repertoire diversity using deep sequencing normalized with unique cDNA molecular identifiers. Donors were grouped into four age groups: young (average 16 years), middle-aged (approximately 41), aged (62) and long-lived (approximately 78). To avoid experimental bias, donors of different ages were spread randomly across the sequencing lanes. For two donors (one aged 18 to 29 and one aged 80 or older), the study analyzed two additional independent replicas of 1 million unique cDNA reads from the same blood draw.

The CDR3 has 16 amino acids, counting the end cysteine and phenylalanine. Only the CDR3 portion is preserved as DNA: 48 bases, with reading frame beginning at the first base. Trimming at the junction amounts to 1 base on V and 4 bases on J, and the germline ends lie 14 bases apart. Per the germline V gene, SGHTA is the CDR1 and FQGNSA is the CDR2. Receptor libraries were prepared by 5' RACE. The sequencer was an Illumina HiSeq 2500. A second 7 to 11 cycle PCR used a sample-barcoded 5' primer and a J-beta primer mix. A unique molecular identifier was introduced onto each TCR beta cDNA molecule by a template-switch 5' adaptor carrying 12 random nucleotides. Each sample yielded at least 3 million CDR3-containing paired-end reads. All of the RNA was converted into first-strand cDNA using the Mint cDNA synthesis kit, with a TRBC-specific oligonucleotide serving as the primer. All cDNA was treated with uracil-DNA glycosylase and then went through a first 18-cycle PCR with the universal primers M1SS and BC2_uni_R. As for the original processing: Each sample was normalized by randomly selecting 1 million high-quality reads, each carrying a distinct molecular identifier. Instead of being binned into consensus sequences, reads with shared molecular identifiers were discarded. MiTCR, set to a Q25 quality threshold and the strictest error-elimination algorithm, was used for CDR3 identification, clonotype clustering and error correction. A nonparametric unseen species model with Euler transformation was used to estimate a lower bound on total TCR beta diversity. TCRdb reprocessing: public reads trimmed at Q25 with fastp, clones called with MiXCR, in-frame beta chains kept. When rows share a CDR3 protein, they turn into one entry using the most common DNA and genes. For this entry, the V and J calls and clone size follow TCRdb and not the study's own pipeline. The sample table records about 1.8 million distinct CDR3 sequences; about 49% of these occur just once. The leading ten clones occupy over 2% of the sample.

The donors were 40 or so Caucasian individuals from Russia, aged roughly 6 to 95 years, who were systemically healthy. Around 10 milliliters of peripheral blood were collected from each donor into EDTA-treated Vacutainer tubes. Ficoll-Paque density-gradient centrifugation was used to isolate PBMCs, with at least 6.5 million per sample. Total RNA was extracted from PBMCs with Trizol reagent, with at least 5.5 micrograms obtained per sample. For every donor, an aliquot of PBMCs went through flow cytometry to measure the percentages of naive CD45RAhigh/CD27high T cells. General conclusions and limits of the study: Because the CMV infection status of the donors was unknown, age-related changes in expanded clonotypes may potentially have been confounded. Total diversity estimates from one million sequenced T cells were considered lower bounds and underestimates. Observed TCR beta diversity per million T cells fell roughly linearly with age, and a significant reduction was already apparent by age roughly 40. Because profiling used bulk unsorted PBMCs, naive and antigen-experienced compartments could not be compared conclusively. The long-lived group showed more naive CD4+ T cells, fewer expanded clones and increased TCR diversity than the aged group, suggesting age selection. There was a strong correlation between observed TCR beta diversity and the percentage of naive T cells measured by flow cytometry.

This clonotype turned up a few times. No cognate antigen has been identified for it. Base qualities are missing; no much larger clone stands one base away. The sequence was obtained from a woman between 35 and 50 years old in good health. The specimen was blood. Recombination connected TRBV7-2 to TRBJ2-1; too little of a D gene remains to name it. The CDR3 here reads CASSLGGLDQYNEQFF. The DNA reads TGTGCCAGCAGCTTAGGAGGCCTAGACCAGTACAATGAGCAGTTCTTC.